This TCR beta chain was profiled in a study of monozygotic twins with inflammatory bowel disease. Overall study findings and caveats: Concordant and discordant twins showed no difference in repertoire similarity, possibly from limited power. There was no support for any single strong signal or clonotype associated with IBD. Extra variability in the repertoires of patients may have come from differing immunosuppressive treatments.

Via template switching, UMIs carrying a 6-nucleotide sample barcode were introduced. From the 5' RACE reads, TCRdb lists one entry per CDR3 protein and no DNA. The sample table sets out some 100,000 distinct CDR3 sequences. Germline V gene lookup returns CDR1 DFQATT and CDR2 SNEGSKA (reference sequence). The CDR3 runs to 14 residues. With regard to this clonotype: The target antigen is unknown.

V usage is TRBV20-1 and J usage is TRBJ1-4; TCRdb indicates TRBD1, and absent DNA this call remains unverified. Sequences were obtained from blood. The receptor's source is a human donor with ulcerative colitis or Crohn's disease, or a healthy co-twin of an affected twin (not recorded which). CDR3: CSAFLTGTSEKLFF.